The 32 T cell receptor beta chains in this list originate from one sample, sequenced in a study of blood T cell repertoires in COVID-19. TCRdb's table, derived via immunoSEQ multiplex PCR, lists solely in-frame clones and lacks some. The sample has 95,000 to 110,000 clones, roughly 90% seen once. The sequenced sample consisted of peripheral blood. These receptors originate from an older woman with acute or convalescent COVID-19.

The rearrangement joins TRBV30 to TRBJ1-4; no clear D gene. This CDR3 comprises 14 residues. V was pared by 2 bases and J by 8 bases, with 15 bases between. The germline V gene has CDR1 GTSNPN and CDR2 SVGIG (reference sequence). The CDR3, as DNA: TGTGCCTGGAGTCCCCGGGAGTCCCCCGAAAAACTGTTTTTT. It specifies CAWSPRESPEKLFF.

This rearrangement joins TRBV30 to TRBJ1-2; D is uncertain. The CDR3 loop spans 13 amino acids. The ends were cut back, 2 bases at V and 7 bases at J, with 14 bases in the middle. Germline values: CDR1 GTSNPN, CDR2 SVGIG (reference sequence). CDR3 DNA: TGTGCCTGGAGTCAACTGGGAGGGTCTGGCTACACCTTC. This gives the protein CAWSQLGGSGYTF.

J is TRBJ1-5 and V is TRBV5-1; D uncertain. Germline CDR1 is SGHRS and CDR2 is YFSETQ. V lost 0 bases, J lost 5 bases, and 6 bases lay in between. This CDR3 comprises 13 residues. The CDR3, as DNA: TGCGCCAGCAGCTTGGATACTGATCAGCCCCAGCATTTT. Translating it yields CASSLDTDQPQHF.

The J gene is TRBJ2-3, the V gene TRBV18; 10 bases align to TRBD1. V dropped 3 bases and J dropped 9; count of bases not matched to a gene: 0. This CDR3 is built from 12 residues. CDR1 and CDR2 (germline): KGHSH, LQKENI. CDR3 sequence reads: CASSPDRGTQYF. The DNA of the CDR3 is TGTGCCAGCTCACCGGACAGGGGGACGCAGTATTTT.

CDR3 in amino acids: CATSPWTEGEQYF. Written as DNA, the CDR3 is TGTGCCACCAGCCCCTGGACAGAGGGCGAGCAGTACTTC. The chain employs TRBV15 and TRBJ2-7; TRBD1 might be the D (6 bases). CDR1 and CDR2 (germline): LNHNV, YYDKDF (reference sequence). This CDR3 contains 13 residues. Between the trimmed V and J ends, which lost 5 bases and 6 bases, there was a span of 14 bases.

The chain uses TRBV7-6 and TRBJ1-1; the D gene is possibly TRBD1 (6 bases). The CDR3 length is 16 residues. The germline V and J ends were trimmed by 1 base and 0 bases, with 12 bases remaining between them. Germline CDR1 and CDR2: SGHVS and FNYEAQ. This CDR3 reads CASSLGGRGMNTEAFF. DNA of the CDR3: TGTGCCAGCAGCTTAGGTGGCAGGGGAATGAACACTGAAGCTTTCTTT.

The V and J genes are TRBV3-1 (or the pseudogene TRBV3-2) and TRBJ2-1; TRBD2 aligns across 9 bases. V dropped 8 bases and J dropped 5; count of bases not matched to a gene: 10. The CDR3 sequence is 15 residues long. Germline CDR1 and CDR2: LGHDT and YNNKEL (reference sequence). CDR3: CASHQGLAGHNEQFF. Here the CDR3 DNA reads TGTGCCAGCCACCAAGGCCTAGCGGGGCACAATGAGCAGTTCTTC.

This clone was seen only a few times. The J gene is TRBJ2-7, the V gene TRBV20-1; 7 bases match TRBD1. J was trimmed by 4 bases and V by 6 bases; bases with no gene match: 3. Germline CDR1 reads DFQATT; CDR2 reads SNEGSKA (reference sequence). CDR3 length: 11 residues. CDR3: CSAGRGYEQYV. CDR3 DNA sequence: TGCAGTGCGGGCAGGGGGTACGAGCAGTACGTC.

The chain joins TRBV10-1 to TRBJ2-7; 7 nucleotides match TRBD2. With V trimmed by 6 bases and J by 4 bases, 9 bases remained unmatched. CDR1 and CDR2 from the germline V gene are WNHNN and SYGVQD (reference sequence). The CDR3 has 14 residues. The CDR3 loop reads CASRTGGRTYEQYV. The CDR3 DNA reads as TGCGCCAGCAGGACTGGCGGGAGAACTTACGAGCAGTACGTC.

V gene TRBV14 combines with J gene TRBJ1-1; 8 nucleotides match TRBD1. This CDR3 region has 12 residues. Germline V gene data show CDR1 as SGHDN and CDR2 as FVKESK. V lost 4 bases to trimming and J lost 10 bases; unmatched junction nucleotides: 5. In DNA, the CDR3 is TGTGCCAGCAGCCTGCCTACAGGGGGAGCTTTCTTT. The encoded protein is CASSLPTGGAFF.

This chain joins TRBV28 and TRBJ1-1; D is perhaps TRBD1 (6 bases). CDR3 length: 12 residues. Germline CDR1 reads MDHEN; CDR2 reads SYDVKM. Trimming cost V 8 bases and J 10 bases, with 17 bases left between them. CDR3 region: CASGRRGSGAFF. CDR3 nucleotides: TGTGCCAGCGGCCGCAGGGGATCAGGAGCTTTCTTT. Full variable domain (missing parts from reference TRBV28 and TRBJ1-1): DVKVTQSSRYLVKRTGEKVFLECVQDMDHENMFWYRQDPGLGLRLIYFSYDVKMKEKGDIPEGYSVSREKKERFSLILESASTNQTSMYLCASGRRGSGAFFGQGTRLTVV.

The V call is TRBV7-8, the J call TRBJ2-7, with 8 bases identical to TRBD1. V was pared by 5 bases and J by 3 bases, with 9 bases of the junction left unmatched. CDR3 length equals 15 residues. Looked up from germline, CDR1 is SGHVS and CDR2 is FQNEAQ. The CDR3 reads CASSPQGAKGYEQYF. The DNA of the CDR3 is TGTGCCAGCAGCCCTCAGGGGGCAAAGGGCTACGAGCAGTACTTC.

The rearrangement uses TRBV29-1 and TRBJ1-2, with 7 bases that match TRBD1. Germline loops: CDR1 SQVTM, CDR2 ANQGSEA. The V segment lost 4 bases and the J segment 2 bases; nucleotides outside the gene matches: 4. The CDR3 spans 13 residues. The CDR3, as DNA: TGCAGCGTTGTGGTGACAGGGAACTATGGCTACACCTTC. It codes for CSVVVTGNYGYTF.

J is TRBJ2-1 and V is TRBV6-1; no reliable D call. Deletions cut 2 bases from V and 7 bases from J, with 15 bases between. The CDR3 sequence is 15 residues long. Germline values: CDR1 MNHNS, CDR2 SASEGT. CDR3 coding DNA: TGTGCCAGCAGTGAAACCTCGTCAAGCAGGAATGAGCAGTTCTTC. This translates into CASSETSSSRNEQFF.

V gene TRBV19 combines with J gene TRBJ1-2, with D maybe TRBD1 (6 bases). Trimming took off 5 bases at V and 8 bases at J, with 21 bases between the two ends. Germline values: CDR1 LNHDA, CDR2 SQIVND (reference sequence). The CDR3 loop spans 15 amino acids. The CDR3 here is CASSLSRWRGGGYTF. The CDR3, as DNA: TGTGCCAGTAGTCTCTCCCGGTGGAGGGGGGGAGGCTACACCTTC.

This rearrangement joins TRBV28 to TRBJ1-5, with D tentatively TRBD1 (5 bases). V was cut by 6 bases and J by 2 bases, with 14 bases left in between. This CDR3 spans 15 amino acids. Germline CDR1 reads MDHEN; CDR2 reads SYDVKM. This CDR3 reads CASSDVGGGNQPQHF. CDR3 bases: TGTGCCAGCAGCGACGTGGGGGGGGGCAATCAGCCCCAGCATTTT.

This chain joins TRBV9 and TRBJ2-3; 8 nucleotides line up with TRBD2. Trimming cost V 0 bases and J 7 bases; bases outside gene matches: 16. The CDR3 is made up of 18 amino acids. The germline V gene encodes CDR1 SGDLS and CDR2 YYNGEE. CDR3 loop: CASSVEDSGATTVYTQYF. The CDR3 bases are TGTGCCAGCAGCGTAGAAGATAGCGGGGCCACTACAGTGTATACGCAGTATTTT. The whole variable domain, filled in from reference TRBV9 and TRBJ2-3, reads DSGVTQTPKHLITATGQRVTLRCSPRSGDLSVYWYQQSLDQGLQFLIQYYNGEERAKGNILERFSAQQFPDLHSELNLSSLELGDSALYFCASSVEDSGATTVYTQYFGPGTRLTVL.

This clone was seen a handful of times. The chain joins TRBV5-6 to TRBJ2-1; 7 positions match TRBD1. CDR1 is SGHDT, CDR2 YYEEEE, per germline. Trimming cost V 4 bases and J 2 bases; bases outside gene matches: 3. This CDR3 contains 14 residues. The CDR3 bases are TGTGCCAGCAGCCCGGGGACAGCCTACAATGAGCAGTTCTTC. Translating it yields CASSPGTAYNEQFF.

The chain combines TRBV7-9 with TRBJ1-2; 7 bases line up with TRBD1. Per germline, CDR1 SEHNR and CDR2 FQNEAQ (reference sequence). With 2 bases clipped from V and 11 bases from J, the junction kept 8 bases outside the gene matches. The CDR3 has 13 residues. The CDR3 DNA sequence: TGTGCCAGCAGCTTATTAGGGGGCAGGGTTTACACCTTC. Its protein product is CASSLLGGRVYTF.

This chain uses TRBV25-1 with TRBJ1-1; D is possibly TRBD1 (6 bases). The germline V gene has CDR1 MGHDK and CDR2 SYGVNS. Trimming shortened V by 0 bases and J by 4 bases, and 18 bases separated the two germline ends. This CDR3 is built from 17 residues. The CDR3 DNA sequence: TGTGCCAGCAGTGAATATCTTATACAGGGACGGGCCACTGAAGCTTTCTTT. Its translation is CASSEYLIQGRATEAFF. The full variable domain, with the rest looked up from reference TRBV25-1 and TRBJ1-1, is EADIYQTPRYLVIGTGKKITLECSQTMGHDKMYWYQQDPGMELHLIHYSYGVNSTEKGDLSSESTVSRIRTEHFPLTLESARPSHTSQYLCASSEYLIQGRATEAFFGQGTRLTVV.

This clone occurred a few times. The rearrangement joins TRBV2 to TRBJ1-3, with TRBD1 matching over 7 bases. Losses at the gene ends were 6 bases for V and 0 bases for J; bases not matched to a gene: 5. This CDR3 is built from 15 residues. The germline V gene has CDR1 SNHLY and CDR2 FYNNEI. The CDR3 region is CASRGQPRSGNTIYF. The CDR3 DNA sequence: TGTGCCAGCAGGGGACAGCCGCGCTCTGGAAACACCATATATTTT. Based on the CDR3 plus reference TRBV2 and TRBJ1-3, the full variable domain is EPEVTQTPSHQVTQMGQEVILRCVPISNHLYFYWYRQILGQKVEFLVSFYNNEISEKSEIFDDQFSVERPDGSNFTLKIRSTKLEDSAMYFCASRGQPRSGNTIYFGEGSWLTVV.

This chain links TRBV6-5 with TRBJ2-2; possible D gene TRBD1, 6 bases. The ends were cut back, 7 bases at V and 6 bases at J, with 9 bases in the middle. Germline V gene data show CDR1 as MNHEY and CDR2 as SVGAGI. The CDR3 consists of 12 residues. CDR3 DNA sequence: TGTGCCAGCACTACAGGGCCCGGGGAGCTGTTTTTT. It encodes CASTTGPGELFF.

As DNA, the CDR3 is TGTGCCAGCAGCCGGGGGGGCAGACTAGCCCTTCACAATGAGCAGTTCTTC. As protein: CASSRGGRLALHNEQFF. This chain uses TRBV5-4 with TRBJ2-1; 8 bases are a match to TRBD2. The CDR3 is 17 residues long. V lost 4 bases and J lost 5; bases outside the gene matches: 14. Per germline, CDR1 SGHNT and CDR2 YYREEE (reference sequence).

The rearrangement links TRBV6-5 to TRBJ1-1, with 9 nucleotides matching TRBD1. Germline V gene sequence: CDR1 MNHEY, CDR2 SVGAGI. V was clipped by 1 base and J by 9 bases; unmatched bases: 12. The CDR3 spans 16 residues. The CDR3 region is CASSYYLGTGLAKAFF. CDR3 sequence (DNA): TGTGCCAGCAGTTACTACCTCGGGACAGGGTTGGCTAAAGCTTTCTTT.

The V and J genes are TRBV6-6 and TRBJ1-2; TRBD1 aligns across 7 bases. V lost 5 bases, J lost 2 bases, and 5 bases stayed unmatched. Germline V lookup: CDR1 MNHNY, CDR2 SVGAGI (reference sequence). The CDR3 loop spans 14 amino acids. CDR3 coding DNA: TGTGCCAGCAGTGGACAGGAGAAGAACTATGGCTACACCTTC. Translating it yields CASSGQEKNYGYTF.

The V and J genes are TRBV30 and TRBJ1-3; possibly TRBD1 for D (5 bases). The CDR3 is 14 residues long. CDR1 and CDR2 (germline): GTSNPN, SVGIG (reference sequence). The V gene lost 0 bases and the J gene lost 2 bases, with 8 bases spanning the gap. CDR3 residues: CAWSVVGAGNTIYF. CDR3 DNA sequence: TGTGCCTGGAGTGTTGTAGGGGCTGGAAACACCATATATTTT.

The V call is TRBV5-1, the J call TRBJ2-3, with TRBD2 identical over 8 bases. The CDR3 contains 16 residues. In germline, CDR1 is SGHRS, CDR2 YFSETQ. The V gene end was trimmed by 5 bases and the J gene end by 5 bases; junction bases not matched to a gene: 13. The CDR3 loop is CASRRATGGYGDTQYF. DNA of the CDR3: TGCGCCAGCAGGCGGGCTACGGGAGGGTATGGAGATACGCAGTATTTT. The variable domain in full, completed from reference TRBV5-1 and TRBJ2-3, reads KAGVTQTPRYLIKTRGQQVTLSCSPISGHRSVSWYQQTPGQGLQFLFEYFSETQRNKGNFPGRFSGRQFSNSRSEMNVSTLELGDSALYLCASRRATGGYGDTQYFGPGTRLTVL.

V usage is TRBV5-1 and J usage is TRBJ2-5; D is possibly TRBD1 (5 bases). The germline V gene has CDR1 SGHRS and CDR2 YFSETQ. The V end was cut by 0 bases, the J end by 3 bases, with 21 bases between. The CDR3 length is 18 residues. The CDR3 bases are TGCGCCAGCAGCTTGGCCCAGGGTGGTAAACGGCCCAAAGAGACCCAGTACTTC. It codes for CASSLAQGGKRPKETQYF. Drawing the rest from reference TRBV5-1 and TRBJ2-5, the complete variable domain is KAGVTQTPRYLIKTRGQQVTLSCSPISGHRSVSWYQQTPGQGLQFLFEYFSETQRNKGNFPGRFSGRQFSNSRSEMNVSTLELGDSALYLCASSLAQGGKRPKETQYFGPGTRLLVL.

This clone appeared a single time. The chain has TRBV12-3 or TRBV12-4 and TRBJ2-5, with D maybe TRBD1 (6 bases). Trimming cost V 2 bases and J 5 bases, with 6 bases left between them. CDR3 size: 12 residues. The CDR3 loop reads CASSLRGETQYF. The CDR3 DNA reads as TGTGCCAGCAGTTTAAGGGGGGAGACCCAGTACTTC.

The chain recombines TRBV5-1 with TRBJ1-2; 12 nucleotides align to TRBD1. The V gene's germline CDR1 is SGHRS and CDR2 YFSETQ. The V gene end was trimmed by 4 bases and the J gene end by 4 bases; junction bases not matched to a gene: 5. This CDR3 region has 15 residues. The CDR3 DNA sequence: TGCGCCAGCAGCACGGGACAGGGGGCGGGCTATGGCTACACCTTC. Amino acid sequence: CASSTGQGAGYGYTF.

CDR3 bases: TGTGCCAGCAGCTCACAACTAGCCCAATTGGACAATGAGCAGTTCTTC. Amino acids: CASSSQLAQLDNEQFF. The chain employs TRBV5-8 and TRBJ2-1, with D perhaps matching TRBD2 (6 bases). CDR1 SGHTS and CDR2 YDEGEE come from the germline V gene. This CDR3 region has 16 residues. Trimming cost V 3 bases and J 5 bases, with 18 bases left between them.

The chain recombines TRBV19 with TRBJ2-7, with TRBD2 as a possible D gene (6 bases). Trimming stripped 4 bases from V and 7 bases from J, with 14 bases between. The CDR3 contains 13 residues. CDR1 is LNHDA, CDR2 SQIVND, per germline (reference sequence). CDR3: CASSSYTSGEQYF. The DNA of the CDR3 is TGTGCCAGTAGTAGCTACACCAGCGGGGAGCAGTACTTC.